Below are 31 T cell receptor beta chains sequenced from a single sample in a study of CD8+ T cells in alopecia areata. Extraction of RNA preceded its reverse transcription into cDNA, which served as the sequencing template. The method was immunoSEQ multiplex PCR; TCRdb's version includes in-frame clones alone and lacks a portion of them. The table shows roughly 6,000 clones, with 63% occurring only once. Treatment reported: oral pan-JAK inhibitor, 5-10 mg twice daily. Both peripheral blood and punch biopsies of lesional scalp skin were obtained from patients who had alopecia areata. The specimen comprised skin, sampled between weeks 30 and 35, from a patient treated with tofacitinib. The receptors shown here come from a human donor with alopecia areata.

Worth noting for this clone: The same CDR3 is also encoded by other DNA sequences in this sample. The chain recombines TRBV29-1 with TRBJ1-1; maybe TRBD1 (5 bases). CDR3 length: 13 residues. From germline, CDR1 is SQVTM and CDR2 ANQGSEA. Trimming cost V 3 bases and J 5 bases, with 13 bases left between them. The CDR3 DNA is TGCAGCGTTGACTCGACGCGGGGGACTGAAGCTTTCTTT. Its protein is CSVDSTRGTEAFF.

The chain joins TRBV7-2 to TRBJ2-1; the match to TRBD2 covers 10 bases. The CDR3 extends over 16 amino acids. The germline V gene has CDR1 SGHTA and CDR2 FQGNSA. Losses at the gene ends were 5 bases for V and 8 bases for J; bases not matched to a gene: 12. CDR3 coding DNA: TGTGCCAGCAGCGTTAGATGGCTAGCGGGAGCATATGAGCAGTTCTTC. Translating gives CASSVRWLAGAYEQFF.

This chain links TRBV7-3 with TRBJ2-2, with D possibly being TRBD1 (5 bases). V was clipped by 2 bases and J by 5 bases, with 6 bases between them. Germline V gene lookup returns CDR1 SGHTA and CDR2 FQGTGA. The CDR3 is made up of 13 amino acids. The CDR3 coding sequence is TGTGCCAGCAGCTTATCAGGGACCGGGGAGCTGTTTTTT. This sequence encodes CASSLSGTGELFF.

This clone was counted a few times. The genes are TRBV5-4 and TRBJ2-2; 9 nucleotides agree with TRBD1. Germline CDR1 is SGHNT and CDR2 is YYREEE (reference sequence). The CDR3 sequence is 17 residues long. V shed 3 bases and J 6 bases; nucleotides not matched to a gene: 12. The DNA for the CDR3 is TGTGCCAGCAGCTCGGTTCCGGGACAGGGTTTCTCCGGGGAGCTGTTTTTT. As protein: CASSSVPGQGFSGELFF.

The chain employs TRBV7-9 and TRBJ2-1; TRBD2 matches 7 bases. V shed 2 bases, J shed 1 base, and the junction held 5 bases outside the gene matches. The CDR3 covers 16 residues. Germline loops: CDR1 SEHNR, CDR2 FQNEAQ (reference sequence). The CDR3: CASSLWSGTSYNEQFF. DNA for the CDR3: TGTGCCAGCAGCTTATGGAGCGGGACGTCCTACAATGAGCAGTTCTTC.

The chain recombines TRBV2 with TRBJ1-1; D call uncertain. The CDR3 extends over 12 amino acids. V gave up 4 bases and J gave up 3 bases, with 6 bases separating them. Germline CDR1 is SNHLY and CDR2 is FYNNEI. DNA for the CDR3: TGTGCCAGCAGTGCCGGGGACACTGAAGCTTTCTTT. This gives the protein CASSAGDTEAFF.

This chain joins TRBV2 and TRBJ1-2; no definite D call. There are 13 residues in the CDR3. Germline V gene sequence: CDR1 SNHLY, CDR2 FYNNEI. V was shortened by 6 bases and J by 5 bases, with 13 bases between the two germline ends. CDR3 coding DNA: TGTGCCAGCAGGGCAACGTTCCCTTATGGCTACACCTTC. Residues: CASRATFPYGYTF.

The rearrangement links TRBV6-5 to TRBJ2-7, with 7 bases that match TRBD2. Germline lookup yields CDR1 MNHEY and CDR2 SVGAGI. CDR3 length: 14 residues. The trim removed 5 bases at V and 3 bases at J, leaving 7 bases unmatched. Here the CDR3 DNA reads TGTGCCAGCAGTGAACTAGCGCCGTTCTACGAGCAGTACTTC. As protein: CASSELAPFYEQYF.

The J gene is TRBJ2-7, the V gene TRBV7-9; no clear D. CDR1 and CDR2 from the germline V gene are SEHNR and FQNEAQ (reference sequence). The CDR3 runs 12 residues. V was cut by 2 bases and J by 0 bases, with 2 bases left in between. CDR3 protein: CASSLTSYEQYF. DNA of the CDR3: TGTGCCAGCAGCTTAACCTCCTACGAGCAGTACTTC.

This clone was seen only once. The chain has TRBV6-6 and TRBJ2-1; D not resolved. The CDR3 sequence is 15 residues long. Germline CDR1 reads MNHNY; CDR2 reads SVGAGI (reference sequence). V lost 2 bases and J 2 bases, leaving 10 bases between the germline ends. The CDR3 reads CASSYGDPTYNEQFF. The CDR3 coding sequence is TGTGCCAGCAGTTACGGTGACCCCACCTACAATGAGCAGTTCTTC.

This chain links TRBV6-1 with TRBJ1-1; perhaps TRBD1 as D (6 bases). V was clipped by 2 bases and J by 0 bases, with 10 bases between them. CDR3 size: 15 residues. Germline CDR1 reads MNHNS; CDR2 reads SASEGT. The CDR3 nucleotides are TGTGCCAGCAGTGAAAGCGACAGGATGAACACTGAAGCTTTCTTT. It codes for CASSESDRMNTEAFF.

This clone was counted a single time. The chain couples TRBV5-8 to TRBJ2-7; D remains unclear. V shed 4 bases and J shed 4 bases, with 12 bases lying between them. CDR1 is SGHTS and CDR2 is YDEGEE in the germline V gene. The CDR3 length is 13 residues. CDR3: CASSRGIFYEQYF. CDR3 nucleotides: TGTGCCAGCAGCCGTGGCATCTTTTACGAGCAGTACTTC.

The chain uses TRBV6-6 and TRBJ1-5; D remains unclear. CDR1 and CDR2 from the germline V gene are MNHNY and SVGAGI (reference sequence). The CDR3 has 15 residues. V lost 0 bases, J lost 2 bases, and 8 bases lay in between. CDR3 amino acids: CASSYSSGGNQPQHF. The CDR3 bases are TGTGCCAGCAGTTACTCATCAGGAGGCAATCAGCCCCAGCATTTT.

The genes are TRBV13 and TRBJ1-2; TRBD1 is a possible D gene (5 bases). CDR3 length: 13 amino acids. Trimming took 6 bases from V and 2 from J, leaving 10 bases between them. Germline V CDR1 and CDR2: PRHDT, FYEKMQ (reference sequence). The CDR3 sequence is CASRIWGNYGYTF. Here the CDR3 DNA reads TGTGCCAGCAGAATATGGGGGAACTATGGCTACACCTTC. The full variable domain, its missing parts supplied by reference TRBV13 and TRBJ1-2, is AAGVIQSPRHLIKEKRETATLKCYPIPRHDTVYWYQQGPGQDPQFLISFYEKMQSDKGSIPDRFSAQQFSDYHSELNMSSLELGDSALYFCASRIWGNYGYTFGSGTRLTVV.

This clone is a singleton in its sample. This chain links TRBV4-1 with TRBJ1-4; TRBD1 aligns across 7 bases. This CDR3 contains 15 residues. The V gene end was trimmed by 0 bases and the J gene end by 5 bases; junction bases not matched to a gene: 3. The germline CDR1 and CDR2 sequences are MGHRA and YSYEKL. The CDR3 region has the DNA TGCGCCAGCAGCCAAGATGCAGGGGGGAATGAAAAACTGTTTTTT. It yields the protein CASSQDAGGNEKLFF.

The chain couples TRBV7-9 to TRBJ2-1, with D possibly matching TRBD2 (6 bases). CDR1 is SEHNR and CDR2 is FQNEAQ in the germline V gene (reference sequence). The CDR3 is 12 amino acids. The ends were cut back, 4 bases at V and 9 bases at J, with 10 bases in the middle. The CDR3 sequence: CASSYGRGEQFF. The CDR3 DNA is TGTGCCAGCAGCTACGGGAGAGGTGAGCAGTTCTTC.

The chain has TRBV7-2 and TRBJ2-3; D gene unclear. The CDR3 is made up of 14 amino acids. CDR1 and CDR2 from the germline V gene are SGHTA and FQGNSA. The germline V and J ends were trimmed by 0 bases and 4 bases, with 8 bases remaining between them. In DNA form, the CDR3 reads TGTGCCAGCAGCTTAGCAGGGCCCGCAGATACGCAGTATTTT. Translation gives CASSLAGPADTQYF.

The rearrangement uses TRBV4-1 and TRBJ2-1; D possibly matches TRBD1 or TRBD2 (5 bases each). Deletions cut 1 base from V and 7 bases from J, with 14 bases between. CDR3 length equals 15 residues. Germline CDR1 reads MGHRA; CDR2 reads YSYEKL. The CDR3 nucleotides are TGCGCCAGCAGCCAAGTCGGGGCCCTAAGGAATGAGCAGTTCTTC. Protein sequence: CASSQVGALRNEQFF.

CDR3 nucleotides: TGTGCCAGCAGCTCCCACAGGGGACCCGCAGATACGCAGTATTTT. This codes for CASSSHRGPADTQYF. The genes are TRBV5-5 and TRBJ2-3, with TRBD1 matching over 7 bases. This CDR3 is built from 15 residues. The germline V gene has CDR1 SGHKS and CDR2 YYEKEE (reference sequence). With V trimmed by 3 bases and J by 4 bases, 8 bases remained unmatched.

This chain's CDR3 is CASSYSGFGRHSPLHF. DNA of the CDR3: TGTGCCAGCAGTTACTCCGGATTTGGCAGGCATTCACCCCTCCACTTT. The V gene is TRBV6-5, the J gene TRBJ1-6; D is unresolved. Germline values: CDR1 MNHEY, CDR2 SVGAGI. Trimming cost V 0 bases and J 8 bases, with 14 bases left between them. The CDR3 totals 16 residues.

The chain carries TRBV5-1 and TRBJ2-7; unclear D gene. This CDR3 is built from 13 residues. CDR1 is SGHRS, CDR2 YFSETQ, per germline. The germline V and J ends were trimmed by 1 base and 4 bases, with 9 bases remaining between them. CDR3 in amino acids: CASSLSVGYEQYF. The CDR3 bases are TGCGCCAGCAGCTTGTCCGTAGGGTACGAGCAGTACTTC.

The chain employs TRBV7-3 and TRBJ2-3, with TRBD2 matching over 10 bases. V gave up 3 bases and J gave up 7 bases; unmatched junction bases: 7. The germline gives CDR1 SGHTA, CDR2 FQGTGA. The CDR3 spans 15 residues. The CDR3 protein is CASSFGAGGPNTQYF. The CDR3 DNA follows: TGTGCCAGCAGCTTCGGAGCGGGAGGGCCTAATACGCAGTATTTT.

The chain links TRBV19 to TRBJ2-3; 7 bases are a match to TRBD2. Per germline, CDR1 LNHDA and CDR2 SQIVND (reference sequence). V lost 7 bases and J lost 7; bases outside the gene matches: 11. The CDR3 sequence is 14 residues long. This CDR3 is CASTGGSLSNTQYF. The CDR3 bases are TGTGCCAGTACCGGCGGGAGTCTATCGAATACGCAGTATTTT.

The chain joins TRBV6-5 to TRBJ1-2; 9 bases agree with TRBD1. The trim removed 5 bases at V and 5 bases at J, leaving 6 bases unmatched. The germline V gene has CDR1 MNHEY and CDR2 SVGAGI. The CDR3 consists of 14 residues. CDR3 amino acids: CASSTPGQGYGYTF. The CDR3 region has the DNA TGTGCCAGCAGTACCCCGGGACAGGGATATGGCTACACCTTC.

The V and J genes are TRBV7-6 and TRBJ1-5; D is uncertain. Germline assignment: CDR1 SGHVS and CDR2 FNYEAQ. V lost 5 bases and J 2 bases, leaving 19 bases between the germline ends. CDR3 length: 17 residues. Here the CDR3 DNA reads TGTGCCAGCAGCCTACTGCCGGACCTCGGGGGCAATCAGCCCCAGCATTTT. Protein: CASSLLPDLGGNQPQHF.

To note about this clone: Additional DNA sequences in this sample encode the identical CDR3. This chain uses TRBV4-1 with TRBJ2-6; TRBD1 might be the D (6 bases). Germline V gene lookup returns CDR1 MGHRA and CDR2 YSYEKL. Trimming left V 3 bases short and J 0 bases short, with 18 bases between. The CDR3 totals 19 residues. The CDR3 DNA follows: TGCGCCAGCAGCCAGGGTAGAGGACAGCAACGCTCTGGGGCCAACGTCCTGACTTTC. Residues: CASSQGRGQQRSGANVLTF.

The J gene is TRBJ1-5, the V gene TRBV5-4; D possibly corresponds to TRBD1 (6 bases). The CDR3 sequence is 14 residues long. The germline gives CDR1 SGHNT, CDR2 YYREEE (reference sequence). The V gene lost 2 bases and the J gene lost 5 bases, with 11 bases spanning the gap. CDR3 coding DNA: TGTGCCAGCAGCTTAGGAGGGGGGGATCAGCCCCAGCATTTT. It specifies CASSLGGGDQPQHF.

As regards this clone: The sample holds other DNA sequences that translate to the same CDR3. The chain employs TRBV29-1 and TRBJ1-2; TRBD1 might be the D (5 bases). V lost 4 bases to trimming and J lost 6 bases, with 21 bases between them. Germline V lookup: CDR1 SQVTM, CDR2 ANQGSEA. The CDR3 has 15 residues. As DNA, the CDR3 is TGCAGCGTTGCCTCATTGCGTCAGGGAGGAAATGGCTACACCTTC. This codes for CSVASLRQGGNGYTF.

The V call is TRBV9, the J call TRBJ2-3, with no clear D. CDR1 is SGDLS and CDR2 is YYNGEE in the germline V gene. V was trimmed by 0 bases and J by 8 bases, leaving 10 bases between them. This CDR3 region has 13 residues. The CDR3 DNA reads TGTGCCAGCAGCGTAGATCTGAGAGGTACGCAGTATTTT. Protein product: CASSVDLRGTQYF. Drawing the rest from reference TRBV9 and TRBJ2-3, the complete variable domain is DSGVTQTPKHLITATGQRVTLRCSPRSGDLSVYWYQQSLDQGLQFLIQYYNGEERAKGNILERFSAQQFPDLHSELNLSSLELGDSALYFCASSVDLRGTQYFGPGTRLTVL.

This chain connects TRBV14 to TRBJ1-2, with D perhaps TRBD1 (5 bases). The CDR3 has 15 residues. CDR1 SGHDN and CDR2 FVKESK come from the germline V gene. Trimming pared 2 bases from V and 4 bases from J, leaving 14 bases between. This chain's CDR3 is CASSQTGSPPYGYTF. The CDR3 nucleotides are TGTGCCAGCAGCCAAACAGGAAGCCCGCCCTATGGCTACACCTTC.

The V and J genes are TRBV10-3 and TRBJ1-1; D possibly corresponds to TRBD1 (6 bases). This CDR3 is 14 amino acids long. The V end was cut by 10 bases, the J end by 1 base, with 16 bases between. The germline V gene encodes CDR1 ENHRY and CDR2 SYGVKD. The CDR3 is CATSIGGGNTEAFF. CDR3 sequence (DNA): TGTGCCACCTCGATAGGGGGGGGGAACACTGAAGCTTTCTTT.